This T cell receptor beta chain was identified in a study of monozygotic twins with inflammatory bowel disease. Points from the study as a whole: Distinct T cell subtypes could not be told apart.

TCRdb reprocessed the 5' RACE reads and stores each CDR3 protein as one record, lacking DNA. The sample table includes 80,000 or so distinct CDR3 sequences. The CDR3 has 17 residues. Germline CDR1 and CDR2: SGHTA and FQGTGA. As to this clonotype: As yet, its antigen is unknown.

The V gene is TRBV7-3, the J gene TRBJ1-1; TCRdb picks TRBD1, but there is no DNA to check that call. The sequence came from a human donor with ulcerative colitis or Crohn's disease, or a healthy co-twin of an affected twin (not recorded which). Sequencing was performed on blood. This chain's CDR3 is CASSLTGTGRMNTEAFF.